This TCR beta chain appears in the sequencing data of a study of cytomegalovirus exposure and HLA in healthy donors. Study conclusions and caveats: Later, TCR association rates were found to vary by HLA locus, highest for DRB1 and lowest for HLA-C. It was reported in a later analysis that an Asian-associated ancestry cluster showed fewer N-insertions than the roughly 710-donor mean.

Researchers ran the PCR with 60 Vbeta and 13 Jbeta primers. Assay used: immunoSEQ multiplex PCR; TCRdb lists only in-frame clones, some missing. The profile shows 90,000 to 100,000 clones, about three fifths of them singletons. Details on this clone: Its antigen is undetermined.

The CDR3 runs to 16 residues. V shed 4 bases and J shed 2 bases, with 16 bases lying between them. Germline-derived CDR1 and CDR2 are SGHRS and YFSETQ. The specimen was PBMCs. V is TRBV5-1 and J is TRBJ1-3; D is possibly TRBD1 (5 bases). The receptor comes from a man aged 25 to 45 in good health and CMV-seronegative. DNA of the CDR3: TGCGCCAGCAGCCCTGGGAAGACAGTCACTGGAAACACCATATATTTT. Translation: CASSPGKTVTGNTIYF.